These 14 T cell receptor beta chains share one sample of origin, sequenced in a study of blood T cell repertoires in COVID-19. Sequenced by immunoSEQ multiplex PCR; TCRdb stores in-frame clones only, minus some. The top ten hold roughly 0.76% of the sample, which has 190,000 or so clones, around 94% seen once. The sample taken for sequencing was peripheral blood. These receptor sequences come from a man aged 25 to 45 with COVID-19, enrolled during active disease.

The CDR3 here is CASGFAGGFYEQFF. CDR3 in DNA: TGTGCTAGTGGTTTTGCGGGGGGGTTCTATGAGCAGTTCTTC. The gene calls are TRBV12-5 and TRBJ2-1; TRBD2 aligns across 9 bases. The J segment lost 8 bases and the V segment lost 3 bases, leaving 5 bases of the junction unmatched. The CDR3 has 14 amino acids. The germline CDR1 and CDR2 sequences are LGHNT and FRNRAP.

The genes are TRBV18 and TRBJ1-2, with 8 bases matching TRBD1. The germline gives CDR1 KGHSH, CDR2 LQKENI. The CDR3 totals 14 residues. Trimming at V came to 6 bases and at J to 3 bases, leaving 6 bases not matched to a gene. The CDR3 loop reads CASSTTGEYYGYTF. The CDR3 DNA reads TGTGCCAGCTCCACGACAGGGGAGTACTATGGCTACACCTTC.

The DNA for the CDR3 is TGTGCCAGCAGCACCCGGGACAGGGGGCCGGACACTGAAGCTTTCTTT. Translation gives CASSTRDRGPDTEAFF. The chain couples TRBV5-6 to TRBJ1-1; 12 bases line up with TRBD1. CDR3 length: 16 amino acids. Germline CDR1 and CDR2: SGHDT and YYEEEE. The V segment lost 4 bases and the J segment 3 bases; nucleotides outside the gene matches: 7.

V and J are TRBV3-1 (or the pseudogene TRBV3-2) and TRBJ2-2; D may be TRBD2 (5 bases). The CDR3 consists of 15 residues. V was trimmed by 1 base and J by 7 bases, leaving 13 bases between them. Germline CDR1 reads LGHDT; CDR2 reads YNNKEL (reference sequence). This CDR3 reads CASSQVGVQVGELFF. For the CDR3, the DNA is TGTGCCAGCAGCCAAGTCGGGGTTCAAGTCGGGGAGCTGTTTTTT.

V and J are TRBV6-5 and TRBJ2-1, with D hard to call. CDR1 and CDR2 (germline): MNHEY, SVGAGI. V was cut by 6 bases and J by 9 bases, with 9 bases left in between. The CDR3 length is 11 residues. As DNA, the CDR3 is TGTGCCAGCAGCCAGACTGGTGAGCAGTTCTTC. Its protein product is CASSQTGEQFF.

V usage is TRBV6-5 and J usage is TRBJ2-7; 8 bases align to TRBD1. The J segment lost 8 bases and the V segment lost 6 bases, leaving 12 bases of the junction unmatched. The CDR3 spans 14 residues. Germline V gives CDR1 MNHEY, CDR2 SVGAGI. The CDR3 DNA is TGTGCCAGCAGCGATGGGACAGGCAACTTTAAGCAGTACTTC. It codes for CASSDGTGNFKQYF.

The genes are TRBV29-1 and TRBJ2-7, with TRBD1 as a possible D gene (6 bases). The germline gives CDR1 SQVTM, CDR2 ANQGSEA. The CDR3 covers 11 residues. V lost 7 bases and J 5 bases, leaving 12 bases between the germline ends. The CDR3 DNA reads TGCAGCGCTCAGGACAGCCACGAGCAGTACTTC. Translated, it gives CSAQDSHEQYF.

This sequence joins TRBV6-5 and TRBJ2-7, with 7 bases matching TRBD1. Germline CDR1 and CDR2: MNHEY and SVGAGI. The trim removed 0 bases at V and 6 bases at J, leaving 5 bases unmatched. This CDR3 spans 14 amino acids. DNA of the CDR3: TGTGCCAGCAGTTACTCGCTACAGGGGTCCGAGCAGTACTTC. This translates into CASSYSLQGSEQYF.

The rearrangement links TRBV6-5 to TRBJ1-4; possibly TRBD1 for D (5 bases). Trimming left V 5 bases short and J 1 base short, with 11 bases between. CDR1 and CDR2 (germline): MNHEY, SVGAGI. The CDR3 sequence is 15 residues long. The DNA for the CDR3 is TGTGCCAGCAGTCAACGGGGGGGAACTAATGAAAAACTGTTTTTT. This gives the protein CASSQRGGTNEKLFF.

The chain combines TRBV6-6 with TRBJ2-2, with TRBD2 as a possible D gene (6 bases). Trimming took 5 bases from V and 1 from J, leaving 14 bases between them. The CDR3 is 16 residues long. Germline CDR1 MNHNY, CDR2 SVGAGI (reference sequence). CDR3 nucleotide sequence: TGTGCCAGCAGTCCCAAACCGGGAGTGAACACCGGGGAGCTGTTTTTT. Its translation: CASSPKPGVNTGELFF.

This chain connects TRBV2 to TRBJ2-7; TRBD2 matches 10 bases. CDR1 SNHLY and CDR2 FYNNEI come from the germline V gene. The V and J ends lost 7 bases and 1 base, in that order; junction bases with no gene match: 10. CDR3 size: 16 residues. CDR3 nucleotides: TGTGCCAGCAAGGGTAGCGGGGGGTTCGGGTCCTACGAGCAGTACTTC. Amino acids: CASKGSGGFGSYEQYF.

The chain combines TRBV9 with TRBJ1-1, with 9 bases matching TRBD1. This CDR3 has 15 amino acids. CDR1 SGDLS and CDR2 YYNGEE come from the germline V gene. Trimming at V came to 3 bases and at J to 3 bases, leaving 6 bases not matched to a gene. The CDR3 loop reads CASSAQTGGDTEAFF. The CDR3 DNA reads TGTGCCAGCAGCGCCCAGACAGGGGGAGACACTGAAGCTTTCTTT.

The V call is TRBV5-1, the J call TRBJ1-6; no firm D call. This CDR3 spans 15 amino acids. The V gene lost 0 bases and the J gene lost 5 bases, with 9 bases spanning the gap. Germline CDR1 is SGHRS and CDR2 is YFSETQ. CDR3 sequence (DNA): TGCGCCAGCAGCTTGGACTTAGCCAATAATTCACCCCTCCACTTT. It codes for CASSLDLANNSPLHF.

This clone has more than one count but fewer than ten. CDR3 bases: TGTGCCAGCAGCGAGGGACAGGGAACCGCTGGCTACACCTTC. Encoded protein: CASSEGQGTAGYTF. The chain carries TRBV9 and TRBJ1-2, with 9 bases aligning to TRBD1. The CDR3 is 14 residues long. The germline gives CDR1 SGDLS, CDR2 YYNGEE. V lost 3 bases, J lost 7 bases, and 7 bases stayed unmatched.